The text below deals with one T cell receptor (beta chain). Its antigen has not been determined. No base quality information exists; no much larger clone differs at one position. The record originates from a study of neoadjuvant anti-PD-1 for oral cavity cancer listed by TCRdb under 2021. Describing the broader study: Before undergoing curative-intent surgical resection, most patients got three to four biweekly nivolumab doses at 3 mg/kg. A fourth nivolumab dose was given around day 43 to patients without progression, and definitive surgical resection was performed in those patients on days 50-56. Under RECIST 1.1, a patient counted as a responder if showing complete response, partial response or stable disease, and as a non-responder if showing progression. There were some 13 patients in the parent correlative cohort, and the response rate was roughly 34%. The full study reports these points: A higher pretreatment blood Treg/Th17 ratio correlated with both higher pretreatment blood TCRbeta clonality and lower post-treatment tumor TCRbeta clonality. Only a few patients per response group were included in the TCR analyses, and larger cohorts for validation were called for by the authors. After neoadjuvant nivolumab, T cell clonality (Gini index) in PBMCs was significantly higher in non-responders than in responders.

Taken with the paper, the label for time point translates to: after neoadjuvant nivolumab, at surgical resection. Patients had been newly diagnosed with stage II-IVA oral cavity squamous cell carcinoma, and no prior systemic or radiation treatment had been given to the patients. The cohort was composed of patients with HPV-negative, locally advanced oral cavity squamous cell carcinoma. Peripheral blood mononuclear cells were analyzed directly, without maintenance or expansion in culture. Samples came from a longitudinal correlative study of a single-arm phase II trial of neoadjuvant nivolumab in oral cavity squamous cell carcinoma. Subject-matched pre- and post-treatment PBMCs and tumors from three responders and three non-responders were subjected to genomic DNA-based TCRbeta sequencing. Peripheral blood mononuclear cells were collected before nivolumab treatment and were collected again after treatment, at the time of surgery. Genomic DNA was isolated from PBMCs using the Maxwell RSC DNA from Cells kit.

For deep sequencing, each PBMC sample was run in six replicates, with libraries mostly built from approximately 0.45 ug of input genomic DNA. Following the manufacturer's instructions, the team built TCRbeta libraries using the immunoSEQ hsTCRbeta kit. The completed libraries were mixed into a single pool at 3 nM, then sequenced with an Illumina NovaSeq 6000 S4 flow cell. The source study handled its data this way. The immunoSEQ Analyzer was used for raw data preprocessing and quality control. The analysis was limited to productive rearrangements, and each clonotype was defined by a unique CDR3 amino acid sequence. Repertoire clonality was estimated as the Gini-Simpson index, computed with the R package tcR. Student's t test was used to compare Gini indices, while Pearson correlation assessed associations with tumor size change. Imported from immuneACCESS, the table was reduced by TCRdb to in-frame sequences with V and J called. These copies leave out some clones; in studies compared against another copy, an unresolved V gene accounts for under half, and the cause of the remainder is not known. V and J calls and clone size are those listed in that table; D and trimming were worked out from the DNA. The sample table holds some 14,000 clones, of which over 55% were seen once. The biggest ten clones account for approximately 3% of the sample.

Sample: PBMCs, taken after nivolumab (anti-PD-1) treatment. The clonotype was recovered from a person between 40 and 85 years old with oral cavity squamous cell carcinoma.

DNA sequence: TGTGCCAGCAGTGAAACCGCAGATACGCAGTATTTT. It encodes CASSETADTQYF. Here the chain combines TRBV2 and TRBJ2-3; the D gene is unclear. The V and J ends are trimmed by 2 bases and 4 bases, leaving 4 bases between them. The CDR3, from cysteine to phenylalanine, totals 12 residues. This entry keeps only the CDR3 DNA: 36 bases, framed from base 1. The germline V gene supplies CDR1 SNHLY and CDR2 FYNNEI.